Detailed here is one T cell receptor beta chain. Its antigen specificity is not known. Base qualities are not at hand, and no much larger clone is one base apart. Relative to germline, V is missing 6 bases and J is missing 2 bases, with 5 bases of the junction outside any gene match. The germline V gene sets CDR1 to ENHRY and CDR2 to SYGVKD. The CDR3 spans 15 residues, from the cysteine through the phenylalanine. Of the read, only the CDR3 DNA is kept; its 45 bases are in frame from base 1. This sample is part of a study of blood T cell repertoires in COVID-19 (dated by TCRdb to about 2020). Turning to the overall study: The collaborator samples originated in the United States, Italy and Spain and spanned the acute and convalescent phases of COVID-19. The sample metadata nearly always contained a de-identified subject ID, COVID-19 status, age in years and sex. The repertoires were released in a freely available public database intended as a resource for research on the immune response to SARS-CoV-2. Where available, HLA class I and class II types were taken from metadata supplied by the sample provider and were not determined by assay-based typing. Samples were obtained from the ongoing ImmuneRACE study (first 160 participants) and from roughly 1,300 subjects provided by 6 global collaborators. The dataset comprised deeply sampled blood TCRbeta repertoires from subjects exposed to, actively infected with, or recovered from COVID-19. The prospective study material was composed of cDNA or gDNA derived from T cells, B-cell-depleted T cells, or PBMCs.

Each collaborating institution followed its own protocols to collect whole blood in K2EDTA tubes. For TCRbeta analysis, collaborators shipped samples in one of three forms: frozen whole blood, isolated PBMCs, or DNA extracted from either of those sample types. TCRbeta CDR3 regions were amplified from genomic DNA by means of the immunoSEQ Assay, a bias-controlled multiplex PCR. Per the source publication's procedure: The number of nucleated cells in each sample was estimated by amplification of reference gene primers within the assay. Sequence reads were collapsed and filtered to measure the absolute abundance of every unique TCRbeta CDR3 rearrangement. Productive Simpson clonality was computed per sample as the square root of Simpson's diversity index over productive rearrangements. The table comes from immuneACCESS by way of TCRdb, which keeps in-frame sequences with V and J called. Part of the clones is missing from these tables; in studies checked, under half for an unresolved V gene and the rest for unknown reasons. The DNA was the basis for D and trimming; V, J and clone size are from that table. Recorded for this sample are fewer than 45,000 clones; just under 85% of them occurred a single time. 14% of the sample goes to the ten largest clones.

Points the paper makes about the study in general: The amount of clinical and demographic metadata varied by source and participant and was provided uncurated.

The rearranged chain carries TRBV10-3 and TRBJ2-3, with 10 junctional bases fitting TRBD2. Sequencing was done on a sample of peripheral blood. This TCR was recovered from a human donor in a cohort sampled during active COVID-19. CDR3 sequence: CAIREAGGLTDTQYF. The bases read TGTGCCATCAGGGAAGCGGGGGGGCTCACAGATACGCAGTATTTT.